This TCR beta chain was captured in a study of naive and memory T cell subsets. The junction had 8 bases not matched to a gene; V was cut back by 4 bases and J by 5 bases. The CDR3 has 16 residues. Germline CDR1 is MNHEY and CDR2 is SVGEGT. Two oligonucleotides, mixed equimolar, formed the beta constant-region primer covering TRBC1 and TRBC2. A single record per CDR3 protein comes from TCRdb applying MiXCR to the UMI-ligation and nested PCR reads. The sample includes fewer than 30,000 distinct CDR3 sequences, about 10% of them seen just once. After the first PCR, alpha and beta chain libraries were processed separately. General study findings and limits: Over 85% of naive TCR sequences appeared only once, unlike memory subsets. No ground truth validated the naive and memory repertoire findings.

In the case of this clonotype: Its target is not known.

The sequenced sample was effector memory CD4+ T cells from blood. The subset denotes: effector memory, CD45RA- CD27-. The V gene is TRBV6-2 or TRBV6-3, the J gene TRBJ2-2; 9 bases align to TRBD1. The sequence came from a human donor in good health. CDR3 in amino acids: CASSLWTGVGTGELFF. The CDR3 bases are TGTGCCAGCAGTTTATGGACAGGGGTTGGTACCGGGGAGCTGTTTTTT.